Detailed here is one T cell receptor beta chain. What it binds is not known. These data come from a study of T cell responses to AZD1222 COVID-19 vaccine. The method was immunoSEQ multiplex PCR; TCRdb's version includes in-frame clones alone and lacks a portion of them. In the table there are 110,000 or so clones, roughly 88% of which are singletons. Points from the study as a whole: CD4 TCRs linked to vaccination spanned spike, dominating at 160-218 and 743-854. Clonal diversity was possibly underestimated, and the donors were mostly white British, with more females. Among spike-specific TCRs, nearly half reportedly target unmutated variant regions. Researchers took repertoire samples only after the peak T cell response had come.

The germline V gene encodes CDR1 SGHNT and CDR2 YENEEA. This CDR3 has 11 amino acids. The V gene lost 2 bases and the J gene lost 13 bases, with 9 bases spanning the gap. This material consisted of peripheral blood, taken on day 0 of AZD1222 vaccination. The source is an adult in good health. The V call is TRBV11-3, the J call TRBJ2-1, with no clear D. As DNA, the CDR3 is TGTGCCAGCAGCTTAAGGGTCGACCAGTTCTTC. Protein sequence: CASSLRVDQFF.